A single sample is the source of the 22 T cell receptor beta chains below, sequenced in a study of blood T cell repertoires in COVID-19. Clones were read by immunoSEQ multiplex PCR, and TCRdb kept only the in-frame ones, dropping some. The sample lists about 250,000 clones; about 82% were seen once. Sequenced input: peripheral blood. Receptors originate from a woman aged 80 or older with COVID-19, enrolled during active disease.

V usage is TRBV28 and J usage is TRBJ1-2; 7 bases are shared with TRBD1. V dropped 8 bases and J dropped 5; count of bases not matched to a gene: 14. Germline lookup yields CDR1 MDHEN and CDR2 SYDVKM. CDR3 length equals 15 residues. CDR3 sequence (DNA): TGTGCCAGCTCCTCCACAGGGGCGGGATCGTATGGCTACACCTTC. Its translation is CASSSTGAGSYGYTF.

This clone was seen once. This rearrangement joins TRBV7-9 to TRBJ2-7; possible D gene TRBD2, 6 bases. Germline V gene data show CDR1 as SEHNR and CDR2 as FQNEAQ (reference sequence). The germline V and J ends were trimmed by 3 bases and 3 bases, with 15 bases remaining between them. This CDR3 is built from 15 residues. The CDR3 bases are TGTGCCAGCAGCTTGGGACTTACGGTTGGCTACGAGCAGTACTTC. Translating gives CASSLGLTVGYEQYF.

Here the CDR3 DNA reads TGTGCCAGCACCGAGCAGGGTTACACTGAAGCTTTCTTT. It codes for CASTEQGYTEAFF. J is TRBJ1-1 and V is TRBV12-3 or TRBV12-4, with D maybe TRBD1 (5 bases). V gave up 7 bases and J gave up 3 bases, with 12 bases separating them. CDR3 length: 13 residues.

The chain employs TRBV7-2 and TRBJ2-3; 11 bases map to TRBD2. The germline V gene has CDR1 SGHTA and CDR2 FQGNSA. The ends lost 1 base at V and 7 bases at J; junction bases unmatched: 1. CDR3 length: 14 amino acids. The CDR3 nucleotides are TGTGCCAGCAGCTTAGTAGCGGGGGGGAATACGCAGTATTTT. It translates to CASSLVAGGNTQYF.

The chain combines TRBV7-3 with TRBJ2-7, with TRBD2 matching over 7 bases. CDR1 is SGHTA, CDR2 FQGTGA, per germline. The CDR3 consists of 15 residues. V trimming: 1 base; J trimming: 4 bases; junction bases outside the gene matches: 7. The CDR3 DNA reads TGTGCCAGCAGCTTAAATGGGGGGGGGAGTTACGAGCAGTACTTC. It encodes CASSLNGGGSYEQYF.

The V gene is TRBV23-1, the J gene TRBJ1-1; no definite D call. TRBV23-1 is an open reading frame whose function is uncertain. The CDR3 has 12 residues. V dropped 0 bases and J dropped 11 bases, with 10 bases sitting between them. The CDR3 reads CASSQSGGRAFF. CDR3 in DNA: TGCGCCAGCAGTCAATCCGGAGGGAGGGCTTTCTTT.

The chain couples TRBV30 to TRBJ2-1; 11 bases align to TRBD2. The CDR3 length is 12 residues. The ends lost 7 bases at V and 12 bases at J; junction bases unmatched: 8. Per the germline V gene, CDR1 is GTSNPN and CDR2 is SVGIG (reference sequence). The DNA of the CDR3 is TGTGCCTACTCTAGCGGGGGGCCCCTGCAGTTCTTC. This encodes CAYSSGGPLQFF.

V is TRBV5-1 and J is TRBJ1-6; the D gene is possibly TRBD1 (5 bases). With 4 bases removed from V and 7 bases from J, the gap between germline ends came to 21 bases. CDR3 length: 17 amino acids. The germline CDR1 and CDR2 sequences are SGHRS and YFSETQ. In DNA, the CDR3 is TGCGCCAGCAGCAATGGCCTGAGGAGGGACGGGAATTCACCCCTCCACTTT. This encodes CASSNGLRRDGNSPLHF.

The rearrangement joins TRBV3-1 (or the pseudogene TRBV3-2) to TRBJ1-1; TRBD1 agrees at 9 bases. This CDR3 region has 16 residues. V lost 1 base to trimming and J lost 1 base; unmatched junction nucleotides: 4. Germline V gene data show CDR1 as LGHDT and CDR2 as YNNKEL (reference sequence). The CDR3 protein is CASSQAKGQGNTEAFF. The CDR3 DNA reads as TGTGCCAGCAGCCAAGCAAAGGGACAGGGGAACACTGAAGCTTTCTTT.

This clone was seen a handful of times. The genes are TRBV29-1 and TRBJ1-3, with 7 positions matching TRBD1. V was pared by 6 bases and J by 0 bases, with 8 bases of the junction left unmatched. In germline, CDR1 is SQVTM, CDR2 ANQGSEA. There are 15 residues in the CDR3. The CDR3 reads CSVIQGTNSGNTIYF. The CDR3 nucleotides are TGCAGCGTAATACAGGGGACCAACTCTGGAAACACCATATATTTT.

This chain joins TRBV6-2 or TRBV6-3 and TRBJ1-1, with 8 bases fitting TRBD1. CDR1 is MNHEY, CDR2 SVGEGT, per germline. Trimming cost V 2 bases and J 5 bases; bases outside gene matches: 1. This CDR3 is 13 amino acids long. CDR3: CASSYGDRTEAFF. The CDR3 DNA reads TGTGCCAGCAGTTACGGGGACAGGACTGAAGCTTTCTTT.

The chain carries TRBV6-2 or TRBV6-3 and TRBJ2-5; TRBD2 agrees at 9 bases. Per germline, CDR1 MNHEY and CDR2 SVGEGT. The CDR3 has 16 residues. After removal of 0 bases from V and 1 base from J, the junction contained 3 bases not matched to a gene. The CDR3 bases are TGTGCCAGCAGTTACTCCGGGACTAGCCTCCAAGAGACCCAGTACTTC. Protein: CASSYSGTSLQETQYF.

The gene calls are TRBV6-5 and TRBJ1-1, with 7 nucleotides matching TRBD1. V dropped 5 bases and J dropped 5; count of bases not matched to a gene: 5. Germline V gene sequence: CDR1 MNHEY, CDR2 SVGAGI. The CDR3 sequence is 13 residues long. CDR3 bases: TGTGCCAGCAGTCCAGGGGGTAGGACTGAAGCTTTCTTT. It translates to CASSPGGRTEAFF.

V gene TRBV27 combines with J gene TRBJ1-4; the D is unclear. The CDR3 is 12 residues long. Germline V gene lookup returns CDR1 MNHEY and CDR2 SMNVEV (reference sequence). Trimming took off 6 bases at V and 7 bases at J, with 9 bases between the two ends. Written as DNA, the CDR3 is TGTGCCAGCAGCGGGATCAGTGAAAAACTGTTTTTT. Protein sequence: CASSGISEKLFF.

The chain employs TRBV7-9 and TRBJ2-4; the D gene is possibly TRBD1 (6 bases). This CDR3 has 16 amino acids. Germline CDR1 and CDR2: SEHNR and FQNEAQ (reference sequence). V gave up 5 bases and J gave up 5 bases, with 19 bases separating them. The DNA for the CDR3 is TGTGCCAGCAGCGCGGACAGTGCTGGCAGCCAAAACATTCAGTACTTC. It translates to CASSADSAGSQNIQYF.

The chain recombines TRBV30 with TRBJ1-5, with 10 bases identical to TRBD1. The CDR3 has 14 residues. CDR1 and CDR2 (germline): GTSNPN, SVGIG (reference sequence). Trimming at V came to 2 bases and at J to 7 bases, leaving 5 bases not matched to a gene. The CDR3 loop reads CAWSKTGGAQPQHF. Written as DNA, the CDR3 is TGTGCCTGGAGTAAGACAGGGGGCGCACAGCCCCAGCATTTT.

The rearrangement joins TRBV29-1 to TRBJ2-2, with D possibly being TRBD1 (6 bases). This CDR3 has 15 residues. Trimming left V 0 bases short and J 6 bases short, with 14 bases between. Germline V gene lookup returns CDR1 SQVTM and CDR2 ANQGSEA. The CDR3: CSVEDSQGRSGELFF. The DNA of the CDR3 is TGCAGCGTTGAAGATTCACAGGGACGGTCCGGGGAGCTGTTTTTT.

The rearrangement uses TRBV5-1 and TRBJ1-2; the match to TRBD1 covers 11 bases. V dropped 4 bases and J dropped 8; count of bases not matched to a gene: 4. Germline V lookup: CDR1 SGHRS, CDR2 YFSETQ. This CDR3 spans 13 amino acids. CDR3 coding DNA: TGCGCCAGCAGCCGGACAGGGGGCGAGGGCTACACCTTC. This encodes CASSRTGGEGYTF.

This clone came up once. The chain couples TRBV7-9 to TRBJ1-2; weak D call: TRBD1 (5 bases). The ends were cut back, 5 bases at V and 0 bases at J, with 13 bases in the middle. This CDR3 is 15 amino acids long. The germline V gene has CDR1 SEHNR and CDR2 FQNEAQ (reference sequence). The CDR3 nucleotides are TGTGCCAGCAGCCGCCTGACAGCAGCTAACTATGGCTACACCTTC. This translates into CASSRLTAANYGYTF.

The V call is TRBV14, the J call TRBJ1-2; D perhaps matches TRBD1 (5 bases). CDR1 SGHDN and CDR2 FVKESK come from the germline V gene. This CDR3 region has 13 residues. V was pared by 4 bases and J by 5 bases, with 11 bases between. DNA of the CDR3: TGTGCCAGCAGCCGCCCCCCAGGGTATGGCTACACCTTC. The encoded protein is CASSRPPGYGYTF.

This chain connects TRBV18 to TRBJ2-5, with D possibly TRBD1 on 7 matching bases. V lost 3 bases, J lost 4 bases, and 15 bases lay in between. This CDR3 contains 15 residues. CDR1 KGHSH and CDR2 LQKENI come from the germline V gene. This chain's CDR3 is CASSPAGQGGETQYF. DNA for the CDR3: TGTGCCAGCTCACCCGCGGGCCAGGGGGGAGAGACCCAGTACTTC. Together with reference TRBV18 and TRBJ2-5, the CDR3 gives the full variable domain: NAGVMQNPRHLVRRRGQEARLRCSPMKGHSHVYWYRQLPEEGLKFMVYLQKENIIDESGMPKERFSAEFPKEGPSILRIQQVVRGDSAAYFCASSPAGQGGETQYFGPGTRLLVL.

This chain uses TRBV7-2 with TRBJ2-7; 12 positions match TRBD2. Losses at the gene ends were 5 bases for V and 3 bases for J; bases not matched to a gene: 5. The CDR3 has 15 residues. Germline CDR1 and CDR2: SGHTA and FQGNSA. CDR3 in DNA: TGTGCCAGCAGCCGGACTAGCGGGGAGATCTACGAGCAGTACGTC. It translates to CASSRTSGEIYEQYV.